These 15 T cell receptor beta chains share one sample of origin, sequenced in a study of blood T cell repertoires in COVID-19. Clones were read by immunoSEQ multiplex PCR, and TCRdb kept only the in-frame ones, dropping some. The sample yields 250,000 to 300,000 clones, 90% to 95% seen once. The sequenced sample consisted of peripheral blood. The receptors were sampled from a woman in her 30s with COVID-19, enrolled during active disease.

Here the CDR3 DNA reads TGTGCCAGCAGCTTGGAATCCGGGACACTAGCCAAAAACATTCAGTACTTC. Translation gives CASSLESGTLAKNIQYF. The chain carries TRBV5-6 and TRBJ2-4; D perhaps matches TRBD1 (6 bases). Trimming removed 0 bases at V and 0 bases at J, with 13 bases between. CDR1 is SGHDT and CDR2 is YYEEEE in the germline V gene. The CDR3 has 17 residues. Variable domain in full (rest from reference TRBV5-6 and TRBJ2-4): DAGVTQSPTHLIKTRGQQVTLRCSPKSGHDTVSWYQQALGQGPQFIFQYYEEEERQRGNFPDRFSGHQFPNYSSELNVNALLLGDSALYLCASSLESGTLAKNIQYFGAGTRLSVL.

This clone has just one count. The CDR3 sequence: CASSLLGGRETQYF. CDR3 sequence (DNA): TGTGCCAGCAGCTTACTAGGCGGGCGGGAGACCCAGTACTTC. V gene TRBV11-2 combines with J gene TRBJ2-5; D possibly corresponds to TRBD2 (5 bases). V was pared by 2 bases and J by 5 bases, with 12 bases between. This CDR3 has 14 residues. Germline CDR1 SGHAT, CDR2 FQNNGV.

This sequence joins TRBV5-1 and TRBJ2-3; 11 nucleotides line up with TRBD2. The J segment lost 5 bases and the V segment lost 0 bases, leaving 5 bases of the junction unmatched. The CDR3 sequence is 16 residues long. The germline CDR1 and CDR2 sequences are SGHRS and YFSETQ. For the CDR3, the DNA is TGCGCCAGCAGCTTGGGGGTAGCGGGAGGGGAAGATACGCAGTATTTT. This translates into CASSLGVAGGEDTQYF.

The genes are TRBV5-5 and TRBJ2-3, with unresolved D. Per germline, CDR1 SGHKS and CDR2 YYEKEE (reference sequence). The CDR3 length is 14 residues. V lost 2 bases to trimming and J lost 0 bases, with 7 bases between them. CDR3 bases: TGTGCCAGCAGCTTCCCGACTAGCACAGATACGCAGTATTTT. Translating gives CASSFPTSTDTQYF.

This clone has a handful of counts. This chain joins TRBV11-2 and TRBJ2-7; 7 nucleotides match TRBD1. V shed 0 bases, J shed 2 bases, and the junction held 1 base outside the gene matches. The germline V gene has CDR1 SGHAT and CDR2 FQNNGV. CDR3 length: 14 amino acids. CDR3 nucleotide sequence: TGTGCCAGCAGCTTAGACAGGGGGACCTACGAGCAGTACTTC. It specifies CASSLDRGTYEQYF.

The chain joins TRBV5-5 to TRBJ2-7, with a tentative D call TRBD1 (6 bases). Germline CDR1 reads SGHKS; CDR2 reads YYEKEE (reference sequence). The CDR3 covers 16 residues. Trimming left V 3 bases short and J 2 bases short, with 18 bases between. In DNA form, the CDR3 reads TGTGCCAGCAGCTATACCGGGACACCCGATCCCTACGAGCAGTACTTC. Its protein is CASSYTGTPDPYEQYF. The full variable domain, in which reference TRBV5-5 and TRBJ2-7 provide the parts outside the CDR3, is DAGVTQSPTHLIKTRGQQVTLRCSPISGHKSVSWYQQVLGQGPQFIFQYYEKEERGRGNFPDRFSARQFPNYSSELNVNALLLGDSALYLCASSYTGTPDPYEQYFGPGTRLTVT.

This chain links TRBV5-1 with TRBJ1-1, with D hard to call. V lost 0 bases, J lost 1 base, and 19 bases lay in between. The CDR3 contains 18 residues. Germline V lookup: CDR1 SGHRS, CDR2 YFSETQ. The CDR3 DNA sequence: TGCGCCAGCAGCTTGGCGGGGTTTGGCGAGCAACGGAACACTGAAGCTTTCTTT. Residues: CASSLAGFGEQRNTEAFF.

V usage is TRBV7-3 and J usage is TRBJ1-1, with 7 bases fitting TRBD1. From germline, CDR1 is SGHTA and CDR2 FQGTGA. V shed 1 base and J 4 bases; nucleotides not matched to a gene: 3. There are 14 residues in the CDR3. The CDR3 sequence: CASSLSAGGTEAFF. The CDR3 region has the DNA TGTGCCAGCAGCTTAAGCGCAGGGGGCACTGAAGCTTTCTTT.

V and J are TRBV4-1 and TRBJ2-7, with TRBD1 identical over 8 bases. CDR3 length: 17 residues. V dropped 1 base and J dropped 6; count of bases not matched to a gene: 14. The germline V gene has CDR1 MGHRA and CDR2 YSYEKL. CDR3 DNA sequence: TGCGCCAGCAGCCAAGGGATTTCGGGACAGGAGAGAGGCGAGCAGTACTTC. The encoded protein is CASSQGISGQERGEQYF.

V usage is TRBV3-1 (or the pseudogene TRBV3-2) and J usage is TRBJ1-4; the match to TRBD1 covers 8 bases. Germline CDR1 is LGHDT and CDR2 is YNNKEL (reference sequence). The CDR3 totals 14 residues. V trimming: 3 bases; J trimming: 7 bases; junction bases outside the gene matches: 4. The CDR3 sequence is CASSQRQGREKLFF. In DNA form, the CDR3 reads TGTGCCAGCAGCCAGAGACAGGGGCGTGAAAAACTGTTTTTT.

V and J are TRBV27 and TRBJ1-1, with a weak D call TRBD1 (5 bases). The V and J ends lost 1 base and 5 bases respectively, with 14 bases between them. The CDR3 contains 15 residues. In germline, CDR1 is MNHEY, CDR2 SMNVEV (reference sequence). The CDR3 DNA reads as TGTGCCAGCAGTTTATTTTCCTCAGGGAGGACTGAAGCTTTCTTT. Amino acids: CASSLFSSGRTEAFF.

The V and J genes are TRBV10-3 and TRBJ2-3, with D possibly TRBD2 on 5 matching bases. V dropped 4 bases and J dropped 2 bases, with 10 bases sitting between them. The CDR3 is made up of 14 amino acids. The V gene's germline CDR1 is ENHRY and CDR2 SYGVKD. CDR3 sequence (DNA): TGTGCCATCAGTGGAGGGCAGGCCACAGATACGCAGTATTTT. Encoded protein: CAISGGQATDTQYF.

The chain employs TRBV27 and TRBJ2-1, with 11 bases lining up with TRBD2. Germline V gene sequence: CDR1 MNHEY, CDR2 SMNVEV (reference sequence). This CDR3 spans 15 amino acids. The V and J ends lost 6 bases and 4 bases, in that order; junction bases with no gene match: 5. The CDR3 nucleotides are TGTGCCAGCAGCACCGGGACTAGCGGTTACAATGAGCAGTTCTTC. Protein product: CASSTGTSGYNEQFF.

This rearrangement joins TRBV15 to TRBJ1-4; D is possibly TRBD1 (5 bases). The CDR3 consists of 16 residues. CDR1 LNHNV and CDR2 YYDKDF come from the germline V gene (reference sequence). Trimming removed 0 bases from V and 7 bases from J, with 15 bases in between. CDR3 loop: CATSRDPVGAGEKLFF. CDR3 coding DNA: TGTGCCACCAGCAGAGATCCGGTAGGGGCAGGTGAAAAACTGTTTTTT.

The chain carries TRBV7-3 and TRBJ2-5; a weak D match, TRBD2 (5 bases). The V and J ends lost 5 bases and 1 base respectively, with 11 bases between them. The CDR3 loop spans 14 amino acids. Per the germline V gene, CDR1 is SGHTA and CDR2 is FQGTGA. The CDR3 is CASSPGGPQETQYF. CDR3 nucleotide sequence: TGTGCCAGCAGCCCCGGAGGTCCCCAAGAGACCCAGTACTTC.